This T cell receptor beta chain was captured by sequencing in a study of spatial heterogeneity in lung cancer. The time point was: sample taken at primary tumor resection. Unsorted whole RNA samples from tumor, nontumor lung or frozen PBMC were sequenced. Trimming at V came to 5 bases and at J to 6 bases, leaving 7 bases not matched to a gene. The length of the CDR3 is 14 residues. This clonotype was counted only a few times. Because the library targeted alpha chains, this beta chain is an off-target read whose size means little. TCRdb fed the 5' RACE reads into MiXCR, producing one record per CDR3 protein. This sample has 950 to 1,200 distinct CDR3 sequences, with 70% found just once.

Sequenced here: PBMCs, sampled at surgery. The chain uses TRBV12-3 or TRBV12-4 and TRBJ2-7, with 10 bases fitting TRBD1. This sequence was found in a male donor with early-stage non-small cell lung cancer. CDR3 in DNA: TGTGCCAGCAGTCGGACAGGGGGATCCCTCGAGCAGTACTTC. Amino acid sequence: CASSRTGGSLEQYF.